The source of this TCR beta chain is a study of chemoradiotherapy in HPV16-positive cancers. As for the study in general: Functional T-cell assays on a couple of HPV16-positive patients' cells defined candidate HPV-specific clones and common TCR motifs. Study results and caveats: HPV-responsive T-cell expansion during chemoradiotherapy was linked to improved recurrence-free survival in HPV16-positive patients. Functional assays defining HPV-specific T cells used only two HPV16-positive patients. Candidate HPV-specific clones and E7-related TCR motifs grew in tumor during treatment.

For this clone: Its matching antigen is unknown.

Germline lookup yields CDR1 KGHSH and CDR2 LQKENI. The CDR3 is 15 residues long. J gave up 7 bases and V 0 bases, and 3 bases lay outside the gene matches. Some clones are missing from TCRdb's copy, which holds only in-frame ones; the method was immunoSEQ multiplex PCR. Here the sample spans about 35,000 clones, about 88% being singletons. V is TRBV18 and J is TRBJ2-2; 9 nucleotides match TRBD1. Source: blood, taken from a patient who underwent chemoradiotherapy. The sequence derives from a human donor with HPV-associated anogenital cancer. The CDR3 sequence is CASSPPNRGRGELFF. The DNA for the CDR3 is TGTGCCAGCTCACCACCGAACAGGGGGCGCGGGGAGCTGTTTTTT.